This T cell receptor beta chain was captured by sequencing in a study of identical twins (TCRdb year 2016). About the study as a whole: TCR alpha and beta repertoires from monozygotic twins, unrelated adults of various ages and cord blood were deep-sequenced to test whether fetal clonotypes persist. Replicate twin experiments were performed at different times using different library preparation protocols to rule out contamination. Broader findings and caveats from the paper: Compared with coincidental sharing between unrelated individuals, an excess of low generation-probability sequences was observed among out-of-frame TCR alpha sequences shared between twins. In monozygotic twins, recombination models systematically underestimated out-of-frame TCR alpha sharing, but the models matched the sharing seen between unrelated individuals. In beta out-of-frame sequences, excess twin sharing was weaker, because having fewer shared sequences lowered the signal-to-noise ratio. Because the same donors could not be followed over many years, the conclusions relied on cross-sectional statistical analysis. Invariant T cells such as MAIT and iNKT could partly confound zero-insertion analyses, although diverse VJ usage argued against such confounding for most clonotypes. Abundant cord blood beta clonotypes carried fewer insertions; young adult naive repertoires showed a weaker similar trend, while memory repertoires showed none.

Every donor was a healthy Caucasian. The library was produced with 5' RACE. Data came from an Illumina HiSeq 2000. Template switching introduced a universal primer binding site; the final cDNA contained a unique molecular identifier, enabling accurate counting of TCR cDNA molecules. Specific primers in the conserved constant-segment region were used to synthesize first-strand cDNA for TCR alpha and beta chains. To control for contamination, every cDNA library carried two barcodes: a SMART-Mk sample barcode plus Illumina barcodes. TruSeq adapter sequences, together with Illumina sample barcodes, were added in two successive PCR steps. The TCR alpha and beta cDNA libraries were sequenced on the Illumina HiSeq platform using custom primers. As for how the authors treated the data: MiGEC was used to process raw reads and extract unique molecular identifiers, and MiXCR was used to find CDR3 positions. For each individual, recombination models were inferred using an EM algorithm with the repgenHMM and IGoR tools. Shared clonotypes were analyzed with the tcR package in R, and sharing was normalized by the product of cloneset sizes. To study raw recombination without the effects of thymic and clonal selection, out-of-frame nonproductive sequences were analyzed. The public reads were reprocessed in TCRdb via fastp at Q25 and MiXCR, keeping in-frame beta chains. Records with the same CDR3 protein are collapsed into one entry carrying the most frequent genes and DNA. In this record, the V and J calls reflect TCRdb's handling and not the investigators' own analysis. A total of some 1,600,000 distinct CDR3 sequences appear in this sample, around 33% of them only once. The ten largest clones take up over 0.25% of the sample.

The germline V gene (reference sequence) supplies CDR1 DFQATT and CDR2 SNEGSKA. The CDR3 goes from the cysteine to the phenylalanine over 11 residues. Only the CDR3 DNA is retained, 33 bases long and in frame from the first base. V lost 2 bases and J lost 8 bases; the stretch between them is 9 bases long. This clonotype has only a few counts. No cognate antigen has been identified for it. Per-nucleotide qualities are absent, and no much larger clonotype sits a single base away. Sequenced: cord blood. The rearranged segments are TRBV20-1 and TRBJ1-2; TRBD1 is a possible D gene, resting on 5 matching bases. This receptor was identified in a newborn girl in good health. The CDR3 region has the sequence CSARLGEGYTF. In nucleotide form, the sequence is TGCAGTGCTAGATTAGGGGAGGGCTACACCTTC.